Listed below are T cell receptor beta chains from one sample, sequenced in a study of T cell responses to AZD1222 COVID-19 vaccine. This table comes from immunoSEQ multiplex PCR, and its TCRdb copy is limited to in-frame clones, with some not included. The sample has more than 100,000 clones, more than 75% seen once. The material sequenced was peripheral blood, taken on day 0 of AZD1222 vaccination. Every receptor here comes from an adult in good health. Both conserved end residues are part of each CDR3. Each record gives: J gene, V gene, D gene, clone size, CDR3 DNA, CDR3 protein. A D gene is named only where the DNA matches it firmly. A row's size may be missing; if present it is once, few, many or a size class.

J: TRBJ1-2; V: TRBV28; D: NA; size: NA; DNA: TGTGCCAGCAGTTTATTCCCGGTCGGGAATGGCTACACCTTC; CDR3: CASSLFPVGNGYTF
J: TRBJ2-3; V: TRBV19; D: TRBD2; size: NA; DNA: TGTGCCAGTAGTTCGCGGACTAGCGGGAGCTCACGACGTACAGATACGCAGTATTTT; CDR3: CASSSRTSGSSRRTDTQYF
J: TRBJ2-1; V: TRBV18; D: TRBD2; size: NA; DNA: TGTGCCAGCTCACCACTAGCGGGGGGGCGGAATGAGCAGTTCTTC; CDR3: CASSPLAGGRNEQFF
J: TRBJ2-3; V: TRBV7-9; D: TRBD2; size: NA; DNA: TGTGCCAGCAGCTATAGACTAGCCTCCCAAGATACGCAGTATTTT; CDR3: CASSYRLASQDTQYF
J: TRBJ2-1; V: TRBV28; D: TRBD2; size: NA; DNA: TGTGCCAGCAGTTTCTCTAGCGGGAGTCGGAATGAGCAGTTCTTC; CDR3: CASSFSSGSRNEQFF
J: TRBJ1-3; V: TRBV12-1; D: NA; size: few; DNA: TGTGCCAGCAGTTCTAAGGCCCACTCTGGAAACACCATATATTTT; CDR3: CASSSKAHSGNTIYF
J: TRBJ2-7; V: TRBV9; D: NA; size: NA; DNA: TGTGCCAGCAGCGTAGTAGGGGACTCGGGCGAGCAGTACTTC; CDR3: CASSVVGDSGEQYF
J: TRBJ1-2; V: TRBV5-8; D: NA; size: NA; DNA: TGTGCCAGCAGCGTGGCGTGGGGCCATGGCTACACCTTC; CDR3: CASSVAWGHGYTF
J: TRBJ1-2; V: TRBV12-5; D: TRBD1; size: NA; DNA: TGTGCTAGTGGTTTGGGGACAGGGATTGGCTACACCTTC; CDR3: CASGLGTGIGYTF
J: TRBJ2-7; V: TRBV24-1; D: TRBD2; size: NA; DNA: TGTGCCACCAGTGGCCTAACTAGCGGGAGTTACGAGCAGTACTTC; CDR3: CATSGLTSGSYEQYF